Each of the 32 T cell receptor beta chains below was sequenced from the same sample in a study of molecular identifiers for immune sequencing clone quantification. TCRdb itself ran the PCR reads through MiXCR, one entry per CDR3 protein. This table holds about 500,000 distinct CDR3 sequences, roughly 26% found once. The sample was naive CD8+ T cells from blood, with Jurkat cell RNA spiked in. The subset was: FACS-sorted CD8+CD4-CCR7+CD45RA+ naive T cells. The receptors originated from a human donor in good health. Some libraries in this study had Jurkat cell RNA spiked in.

This clonotype has a count of ten or more. V usage is TRBV6-5 and J usage is TRBJ1-6, with 7 bases identical to TRBD1. This CDR3 region has 15 residues. Germline CDR1 is MNHEY and CDR2 is SVGAGI. After removal of 0 bases from V and 9 bases from J, the junction contained 5 bases not matched to a gene. The CDR3 region has the DNA TGTGCCAGCAGTTACTCGTCGGGACAGATTTCACCCCTCCACTTT. It encodes CASSYSSGQISPLHF.

This clonotype was counted between two and nine times. The chain employs TRBV28 and TRBJ2-2, with 13 positions matching TRBD2. The ends lost 7 bases at V and 6 bases at J; junction bases unmatched: 17. This CDR3 comprises 19 residues. Germline V CDR1 and CDR2: MDHEN, SYDVKM. The CDR3 is CASISLPGLAGDAAGELFF. Written as DNA, the CDR3 is TGTGCCAGCATATCCCTTCCCGGACTAGCGGGAGATGCCGCCGGGGAGCTGTTTTTT.

There are a few counts of this clonotype. This chain joins TRBV6-2 or TRBV6-3 and TRBJ2-2; 9 positions agree with TRBD1. Per germline, CDR1 MNHEY and CDR2 SVGEGT. V lost 2 bases, J lost 5 bases, and 15 bases stayed unmatched. This CDR3 region has 19 residues. CDR3 protein: CASSYARTWTGVWTGELFF. CDR3 coding DNA: TGTGCCAGCAGTTACGCGCGAACCTGGACAGGGGTATGGACCGGGGAGCTGTTTTTT.

This chain links TRBV12-3 or TRBV12-4 with TRBJ2-5; 8 nucleotides match TRBD2. The CDR3 length is 16 residues. The trim removed 5 bases at V and 1 base at J, leaving 9 bases unmatched. The CDR3 reads CASSLRGGLFQETQYF. Here the CDR3 DNA reads TGTGCCAGCAGTCTTCGGGGGGGCCTATTCCAAGAGACCCAGTACTTC.

The J gene is TRBJ2-3, the V gene TRBV11-2; 11 bases fit TRBD2. The CDR3 is 17 residues long. V lost 4 bases, J lost 6 bases, and 12 bases stayed unmatched. The germline V gene has CDR1 SGHAT and CDR2 FQNNGV. CDR3 coding DNA: TGTGCCAGCAGCTCAGGAACGTTAGCGGGGGGGTTGGATACGCAGTATTTT. This codes for CASSSGTLAGGLDTQYF. Full variable domain (rest looked up from reference TRBV11-2 and TRBJ2-3): EAGVAQSPRYKIIEKRQSVAFWCNPISGHATLYWYQQILGQGPKLLIQFQNNGVVDDSQLPKDRFSAERLKGVDSTLKIQPAKLEDSAVYLCASSSGTLAGGLDTQYFGPGTRLTVL.

A note on this clonotype: It is likely a read error, because the conserved phenylalanine at the end of the CDR3 is missing. This sequence joins TRBV27 and TRBJ2-4, with 7 positions matching TRBD1. The V gene's germline CDR1 is MNHEY and CDR2 SMNVEV (reference sequence). The CDR3 runs to 16 residues. J was trimmed by 4 bases and V by 4 bases; bases with no gene match: 10. The DNA for the CDR3 is TGTGCCAGCAGTTCAATCTGGGACAGAGCAAAAAACATTCAGTACCTC. Its translation: CASSSIWDRAKNIQYL.

The chain carries TRBV20-1 and TRBJ2-1; D is unresolved. This CDR3 spans 14 amino acids. Germline V CDR1 and CDR2: DFQATT, SNEGSKA (reference sequence). V was trimmed by 6 bases and J by 2 bases, leaving 14 bases between them. CDR3 amino acids: CSALDEVTYNEQFF. In DNA, the CDR3 is TGCAGTGCGCTCGACGAGGTCACCTACAATGAGCAGTTCTTC.

This clonotype turned up a few times. The chain carries TRBV28 and TRBJ1-5; TRBD1 might be the D (6 bases). V was clipped by 3 bases and J by 5 bases, with 17 bases between them. Germline V gene lookup returns CDR1 MDHEN and CDR2 SYDVKM. There are 16 residues in the CDR3. This CDR3 reads CASSLSRSGAHQPQHF. The CDR3 bases are TGTGCCAGCAGTTTGTCCCGATCGGGGGCCCATCAGCCCCAGCATTTT. Full variable domain (missing parts from reference TRBV28 and TRBJ1-5): DVKVTQSSRYLVKRTGEKVFLECVQDMDHENMFWYRQDPGLGLRLIYFSYDVKMKEKGDIPEGYSVSREKKERFSLILESASTNQTSMYLCASSLSRSGAHQPQHFGDGTRLSIL.

The chain recombines TRBV6-5 with TRBJ1-1; weak D call: TRBD1 (5 bases). Trimming pared 0 bases from V and 2 bases from J, leaving 10 bases between. The CDR3 is 15 residues long. The V gene's germline CDR1 is MNHEY and CDR2 SVGAGI. CDR3 coding DNA: TGTGCCAGCAGTTACTCGCTGCAGGGAAACACTGAAGCTTTCTTT. This translates into CASSYSLQGNTEAFF.

As regards this clonotype: One end of the junction is discordant with germline, which a read error may explain. The gene calls are TRBV7-2 and TRBJ2-7; possible D gene TRBD2, 6 bases. The CDR3 is 17 residues long. Germline CDR1 and CDR2: SGHTA and FQGNSA. The CDR3 is CAGSLYGPEGPSYEQYF. As DNA, the CDR3 is TGTGCCGGCAGCCTATATGGCCCGGAGGGGCCGTCCTACGAGCAGTACTTC.

The chain has TRBV4-3 and TRBJ2-3; D remains unclear. Germline V lookup: CDR1 LGHNA, CDR2 YSLEER. CDR3 length: 18 amino acids. The ends were cut back, 1 base at V and 1 base at J, with 18 bases in the middle. The CDR3 protein is CASSQGPTRSRGTDTQYF. In DNA form, the CDR3 reads TGCGCCAGCAGCCAAGGTCCGACCAGATCTAGAGGCACAGATACGCAGTATTTT.

The chain has TRBV9 and TRBJ1-5; no definite D call. V was cut by 3 bases and J by 6 bases, with 10 bases left in between. Per the germline V gene, CDR1 is SGDLS and CDR2 is YYNGEE. There are 13 residues in the CDR3. The CDR3 sequence is CASSGLGSQPQHF. For the CDR3, the DNA is TGTGCCAGCAGCGGATTGGGCAGTCAGCCCCAGCATTTT.

This clonotype showed up just a few times. V gene TRBV24-1 combines with J gene TRBJ2-3; D perhaps matches TRBD2 (6 bases). The V and J ends lost 3 bases and 8 bases respectively, with 11 bases between them. This CDR3 spans 13 amino acids. The germline gives CDR1 KGHDR, CDR2 SFDVKD. CDR3 DNA sequence: TGTGCCACCAGTGATGGGAAGGGAGGTACGCAGTATTTT. This gives the protein CATSDGKGGTQYF.

Only a few counts were recorded for this clonotype. The chain is built from TRBV27 and TRBJ2-7; 9 bases agree with TRBD1. With V trimmed by 6 bases and J by 3 bases, 9 bases remained unmatched. Looked up from germline, CDR1 is MNHEY and CDR2 is SMNVEV (reference sequence). The CDR3 loop spans 15 amino acids. The CDR3 protein is CASRVTGGYGYEQYF. The CDR3 nucleotides read TGTGCCAGCAGAGTCACAGGGGGCTATGGCTACGAGCAGTACTTC.

In its sample, this clonotype was seen many times. The chain employs TRBV4-1 and TRBJ2-3; maybe TRBD2 (6 bases). The CDR3 has 16 residues. Germline V gives CDR1 MGHRA, CDR2 YSYEKL. V lost 5 bases and J 0 bases, leaving 15 bases between the germline ends. CDR3 DNA sequence: TGCGCCAGCAGCGAAAGCGGCGGGACTAGCACAGATACGCAGTATTTT. Protein product: CASSESGGTSTDTQYF.

This clonotype was seen at least ten times. The chain is built from TRBV2 and TRBJ1-1, with D hard to call. V was clipped by 1 base and J by 7 bases, with 16 bases between them. The CDR3 loop spans 15 amino acids. Germline V CDR1 and CDR2: SNHLY, FYNNEI. The CDR3 sequence is CASSEVVLGTGEAFF. CDR3 DNA: TGTGCCAGCAGTGAAGTGGTTTTGGGAACCGGTGAAGCTTTCTTT.

J is TRBJ1-2 and V is TRBV27, with a tentative D call TRBD1 (5 bases). Germline-derived CDR1 and CDR2 are MNHEY and SMNVEV (reference sequence). CDR3 length: 16 residues. V gave up 0 bases and J gave up 2 bases, with 13 bases separating them. CDR3 DNA: TGTGCCAGCAGTTTATCGATTGGGGGTCCCAACTATGGCTACACCTTC. This codes for CASSLSIGGPNYGYTF.

This clonotype was picked up a small number of times. J is TRBJ1-2 and V is TRBV7-2; D unclear. V lost 7 bases and J 2 bases, leaving 11 bases between the germline ends. The CDR3 is 13 residues long. CDR1 and CDR2 from the germline V gene are SGHTA and FQGNSA. The DNA of the CDR3 is TGTGCCAGCAAAGAGTCTTCCAACTATGGCTACACCTTC. Protein sequence: CASKESSNYGYTF.

This clonotype was counted at least ten times. The chain employs TRBV28 and TRBJ2-7; D remains unclear. The V gene lost 8 bases and the J gene lost 2 bases, with 7 bases spanning the gap. CDR3 size: 11 residues. CDR1 is MDHEN, CDR2 SYDVKM, per germline. The CDR3 reads CASLGPYEQYF. The CDR3 DNA sequence: TGTGCCAGCCTTGGTCCCTACGAGCAGTACTTC.

This clonotype was found a few times. The chain links TRBV29-1 to TRBJ2-7; 11 bases line up with TRBD2. CDR3 size: 15 residues. V trimming: 6 bases; J trimming: 0 bases; junction bases outside the gene matches: 7. CDR1 is SQVTM and CDR2 is ANQGSEA in the germline V gene. CDR3 nucleotides: TGCAGCGTGGAACTAGCGGGGGCAAGCTCCTACGAGCAGTACTTC. Amino acids: CSVELAGASSYEQYF.

The chain uses TRBV4-1 and TRBJ2-3; 7 nucleotides align to TRBD2. The CDR3 is 14 residues long. The V and J ends lost 10 bases and 4 bases, in that order; junction bases with no gene match: 11. The germline CDR1 and CDR2 sequences are MGHRA and YSYEKL. The CDR3 region has the DNA TGCGCCACCAGACGCGCGGGAGTGTCAGATACGCAGTATTTT. It specifies CATRRAGVSDTQYF.

The sample holds many counts of this clonotype. The J gene is TRBJ2-3, the V gene TRBV5-5; the D call may be TRBD1 or TRBD2 (5 bases each). There are 14 residues in the CDR3. The germline V gene has CDR1 SGHKS and CDR2 YYEKEE (reference sequence). Trimming left V 0 bases short and J 5 bases short, with 10 bases between. In DNA form, the CDR3 reads TGTGCCAGCAGCTTGGGAGTGGGGGAAGATACGCAGTATTTT. This encodes CASSLGVGEDTQYF.

The rearrangement links TRBV6-2 or TRBV6-3 to TRBJ1-6; possible D gene TRBD1, 5 bases. V was shortened by 6 bases and J by 8 bases, with 20 bases between the two germline ends. From germline, CDR1 is MNHEY and CDR2 SVGEGT. This CDR3 is built from 16 residues. The CDR3 sequence: CASSPPLMTAYSPLHF. The CDR3 DNA follows: TGTGCCAGCAGCCCTCCGCTCATGACAGCTTATTCACCCCTCCACTTT.

This clonotype appeared a few times. The chain joins TRBV12-3 or TRBV12-4 to TRBJ2-7; TRBD2 aligns across 11 bases. The CDR3 runs 18 residues. V lost 6 bases to trimming and J lost 2 bases; unmatched junction nucleotides: 15. The CDR3 DNA reads as TGTGCCAGCAGCGGAGTAGAGACTAGCGGGACCTCAACCTACGAGCAGTACTTC. It codes for CASSGVETSGTSTYEQYF.

This clonotype was counted only a few times. V gene TRBV11-2 combines with J gene TRBJ2-1, with TRBD1 as a possible D gene (5 bases). Germline CDR1 SGHAT, CDR2 FQNNGV. This CDR3 contains 14 residues. The ends were cut back, 5 bases at V and 5 bases at J, with 13 bases in the middle. CDR3 sequence: CASSPGLSNNEQFF. The CDR3 coding sequence is TGTGCCAGCAGCCCAGGGCTGTCCAACAATGAGCAGTTCTTC.

This clonotype was counted many times. This chain links TRBV5-1 with TRBJ2-1; TRBD2 is a possible D gene (6 bases). Germline V gives CDR1 SGHRS, CDR2 YFSETQ. Trimming shortened V by 2 bases and J by 7 bases, and 13 bases separated the two germline ends. The CDR3 length is 14 residues. CDR3 loop: CASSLRTSWNEQFF. CDR3 in DNA: TGCGCCAGCAGCTTAAGAACTAGCTGGAATGAGCAGTTCTTC.

This clonotype appeared a few times. CDR3 sequence (DNA): TGTGCCAGCACCGGCCAGTACACTGAAGCTTTCTTT. Residues: CASTGQYTEAFF. The chain combines TRBV12-3 or TRBV12-4 with TRBJ1-1; D is uncertain. The CDR3 sequence is 12 residues long. Trimming left V 7 bases short and J 3 bases short, with 9 bases between.

The chain uses TRBV29-1 and TRBJ2-7, with unresolved D. Trimming shortened V by 6 bases and J by 0 bases, and 12 bases separated the two germline ends. The CDR3 contains 13 residues. From germline, CDR1 is SQVTM and CDR2 ANQGSEA. This chain's CDR3 is CSVIYSGSYEQYF. CDR3 coding DNA: TGCAGCGTCATTTACTCCGGCTCCTACGAGCAGTACTTC.

Many counts were recorded for this clonotype. This sequence joins TRBV5-1 and TRBJ2-3; 8 nucleotides agree with TRBD1. J lost 4 bases, V lost 4 bases, and 8 bases had no gene match. This CDR3 has 15 residues. The germline gives CDR1 SGHRS, CDR2 YFSETQ. In DNA, the CDR3 is TGCGCCAGCAGCCCACTAACAGGGGGTGCAGATACGCAGTATTTT. As protein: CASSPLTGGADTQYF. Complete variable domain (other parts from reference TRBV5-1 and TRBJ2-3): KAGVTQTPRYLIKTRGQQVTLSCSPISGHRSVSWYQQTPGQGLQFLFEYFSETQRNKGNFPGRFSGRQFSNSRSEMNVSTLELGDSALYLCASSPLTGGADTQYFGPGTRLTVL.

V gene TRBV6-4 combines with J gene TRBJ1-1; TRBD1 aligns across 7 bases. CDR1 and CDR2 (germline): MRHNA, SNTAGT. This CDR3 contains 17 residues. After removal of 2 bases from V and 5 bases from J, the junction contained 14 bases not matched to a gene. The CDR3 nucleotides are TGTGCCAGCAGTGACACTCGGACAGGCGGGCATGGGACTGAAGCTTTCTTT. This translates into CASSDTRTGGHGTEAFF.

In this sample, this clonotype turned up many times. The genes are TRBV27 and TRBJ2-5; D perhaps matches TRBD1 (6 bases). The ends were cut back, 6 bases at V and 3 bases at J, with 11 bases in the middle. CDR1 is MNHEY, CDR2 SMNVEV, per germline (reference sequence). The CDR3 covers 13 residues. CDR3 protein: CASSLGAEETQYF. The CDR3 DNA reads TGTGCCAGCAGCTTGGGGGCAGAAGAGACCCAGTACTTC.

A few counts support this clonotype. The genes are TRBV7-9 and TRBJ2-1; 10 bases are shared with TRBD2. The CDR3 is 16 residues long. Germline V gene lookup returns CDR1 SEHNR and CDR2 FQNEAQ (reference sequence). The ends lost 3 bases at V and 4 bases at J; junction bases unmatched: 6. Here the CDR3 DNA reads TGTGCCAGCAGCTTCCTAGCGGGGGATATTTACAATGAGCAGTTCTTC. Amino acid sequence: CASSFLAGDIYNEQFF.